The TCR beta chain described here comes from a study of cytomegalovirus exposure and HLA in healthy donors. The PCR used 60 Vbeta and 13 Jbeta primers. TCRdb's copy holds only in-frame clones and misses some; the assay was immunoSEQ multiplex PCR. The profile covers fewer than 140,000 clones, with roughly four fifths appearing a single time and roughly 3% taken by the ten largest. The origin of this receptor is a male donor in good health and CMV-seropositive. The sample taken for sequencing was PBMCs.

DNA of the CDR3: TGTGCCAGTAGTGACGACATTTACACTGAAGCTTTCTTT. Translation: CASSDDIYTEAFF. The chain employs TRBV19 and TRBJ1-1; no definite D call. Germline V CDR1 and CDR2: LNHDA, SQIVND (reference sequence). Trimming removed 5 bases at V and 3 bases at J, with 10 bases between. The CDR3 consists of 13 residues.